In its sample, the clone carrying this TCR beta chain was seen a few times. This specimen comes from a study of Graves' ophthalmopathy and Graves' hyperthyroidism. RNA transcripts provided the template for amplifying TCR beta CDR3 regions. HTBI primers were used in a first-round RT-PCR, which preceded a second-round multiplex PCR. TCRdb used MiXCR to reprocess the multiplex PCR reads, holding one entry per CDR3 protein. In the table there are around 470,000 distinct CDR3 sequences, around an eighth of which are singletons. This receptor was identified in a woman aged 25 to 39 with Graves' ophthalmopathy. Material for sequencing was blood.

The CDR3 DNA reads as TGTGCCAGCAGTGAATTTGGGGGCCAAAGCTCCTACGAGCAGTACTTC. Protein sequence: CASSEFGGQSSYEQYF. V gene TRBV25-1 combines with J gene TRBJ2-7; D possibly corresponds to TRBD1 (6 bases). The V end lost 1 base, the J end lost 0 bases, and 13 bases lay between the germline ends. There are 16 residues in the CDR3. Germline V gene lookup returns CDR1 MGHDK and CDR2 SYGVNS.